The rows below give T cell receptor beta chains drawn from one sample of a study of neurological immune-mediated disorders. TCRdb passed the 5' RACE reads through MiXCR, listing each CDR3 protein once. The data contain tens of thousands of distinct CDR3 sequences, roughly an eighth of them singletons. Specimen: PBMCs. The receptors shown here come from a woman aged 40 to 50 in good health. Both conserved end residues are part of each CDR3. Each record gives: V gene, D gene, J gene, clone size, CDR3 protein, CDR3 DNA. A D gene is named only where the DNA matches it firmly. Only some rows state a clone size, as once, few, many or a class for expanded clones.

V gene: TRBV20-1
D gene: TRBD2
J gene: TRBJ2-1
clone size: many
CDR3 protein: CSARSPLGLDNEQFF
CDR3 DNA: TGCAGTGCGAGAAGCCCCTTGGGACTAGACAATGAGCAGTTCTTC

V gene: TRBV7-9
D gene: NA
J gene: TRBJ1-5
clone size: many
CDR3 protein: CASSLAGYQPQHF
CDR3 DNA: TGTGCCAGCAGCTTAGCCGGATATCAGCCCCAGCATTTT

V gene: TRBV20-1
D gene: TRBD2
J gene: TRBJ2-2
clone size: few
CDR3 protein: CSGQRGATGELFF
CDR3 DNA: TGCAGTGGACAGCGGGGGGCCACCGGGGAGCTGTTTTTT

V gene: TRBV6-6
D gene: NA
J gene: TRBJ2-3
clone size: many
CDR3 protein: CASRVMGRGTDTQYF
CDR3 DNA: TGTGCCAGCAGGGTTATGGGACGGGGCACAGATACGCAGTATTTT

V gene: TRBV5-1
D gene: NA
J gene: TRBJ1-1
clone size: many
CDR3 protein: CASSPGNRANEAFF
CDR3 DNA: TGCGCCAGCAGCCCGGGAAACAGGGCAAATGAAGCTTTCTTT

V gene: TRBV9
D gene: NA
J gene: TRBJ2-4
clone size: medium-sized
CDR3 protein: CASSPNVAKNIQYF
CDR3 DNA: TGTGCCAGCAGCCCCAACGTAGCCAAAAACATTCAGTACTTC

V gene: TRBV12-3/TRBV12-4
D gene: NA
J gene: TRBJ2-3
clone size: medium-sized
CDR3 protein: CASRIGNTDTQYF
CDR3 DNA: TGTGCCAGCAGAATCGGAAACACAGATACGCAGTATTTT

V gene: TRBV5-5
D gene: NA
J gene: TRBJ2-7
clone size: many
CDR3 protein: CASSLGNRLTYEQYF
CDR3 DNA: TGTGCCAGCAGCTTGGGGAACCGTCTCACCTACGAGCAGTACTTC

V gene: TRBV6-6
D gene: TRBD2
J gene: TRBJ2-1
clone size: NA
CDR3 protein: CASSSLGTTHYNEQFF
CDR3 DNA: TGTGCCAGCAGCTCCCTAGGGACTACCCACTACAATGAGCAGTTCTTC

V gene: TRBV7-7
D gene: NA
J gene: TRBJ1-1
clone size: few
CDR3 protein: CASSPGLSGTEAFF
CDR3 DNA: TGTGCTAGCAGCCCGGGTCTTTCGGGAACTGAAGCTTTCTTT

V gene: TRBV25-1
D gene: TRBD1
J gene: TRBJ2-5
clone size: many
CDR3 protein: CASSEPGTGGRETQYF
CDR3 DNA: TGTGCCAGCAGTGAACCCGGGACAGGGGGCAGAGAGACCCAGTACTTC

V gene: TRBV7-2
D gene: NA
J gene: TRBJ1-4
clone size: many
CDR3 protein: CASSLVYGNEKLFF
CDR3 DNA: TGTGCCAGCAGCTTAGTCTACGGTAATGAAAAACTGTTTTTT

V gene: TRBV20-1
D gene: TRBD2
J gene: TRBJ2-7
clone size: many
CDR3 protein: CSAKTASGSINEQYF
CDR3 DNA: TGCAGTGCTAAAACGGCTAGCGGGAGCATAAACGAGCAGTACTTC

V gene: TRBV7-2
D gene: NA
J gene: TRBJ2-3
clone size: many
CDR3 protein: CASSPQNEDTQYF
CDR3 DNA: TGTGCCAGCAGCCCCCAGAATGAGGATACGCAGTATTTT

V gene: TRBV5-1
D gene: NA
J gene: TRBJ1-1
clone size: many
CDR3 protein: CASSPGGGWNTEAFF
CDR3 DNA: TGCGCCAGCAGCCCCGGGGGCGGATGGAACACTGAAGCTTTCTTT

V gene: TRBV6-2/TRBV6-3
D gene: NA
J gene: TRBJ1-4
clone size: many
CDR3 protein: CASRLGGIGGDEKLFF
CDR3 DNA: TGTGCCAGCAGGCTAGGAGGGATCGGCGGTGATGAAAAACTGTTTTTT

V gene: TRBV7-2
D gene: NA
J gene: TRBJ2-3
clone size: many
CDR3 protein: CASSSGRANTDTQYF
CDR3 DNA: TGTGCCAGCAGCTCGGGCCGAGCTAACACAGATACGCAGTATTTT

V gene: TRBV5-1
D gene: NA
J gene: TRBJ1-1
clone size: many
CDR3 protein: CASSLEGLNTEAFF
CDR3 DNA: TGCGCCAGCAGCTTGGAGGGCTTGAACACTGAAGCTTTCTTT

V gene: TRBV10-3
D gene: NA
J gene: TRBJ2-1
clone size: many
CDR3 protein: CAISESGNEQFF
CDR3 DNA: TGTGCCATCAGTGAGTCGGGTAATGAGCAGTTCTTC

V gene: TRBV5-1
D gene: TRBD1
J gene: TRBJ2-2
clone size: many
CDR3 protein: CASSLGQGAAERAGELFF
CDR3 DNA: TGCGCCAGCAGCTTGGGACAGGGGGCCGCAGAGAGGGCCGGGGAGCTGTTTTTT

V gene: TRBV7-9
D gene: NA
J gene: TRBJ1-2
clone size: many
CDR3 protein: CASSLSFGNYGYTF
CDR3 DNA: TGTGCCAGCAGCTTAAGCTTTGGTAACTATGGCTACACCTTC

V gene: TRBV7-9
D gene: TRBD1
J gene: TRBJ1-5
clone size: NA
CDR3 protein: CASSSFMGQREKKPQHF
CDR3 DNA: TGTGCCAGCAGTTCGTTCATGGGACAGCGGGAGAAAAAGCCCCAGCATTTT

V gene: TRBV29-1
D gene: TRBD2
J gene: TRBJ2-1
clone size: many
CDR3 protein: CSCGRSGEQFF
CDR3 DNA: TGCAGCTGCGGGAGGAGTGGGGAGCAGTTCTTC

V gene: TRBV9
D gene: NA
J gene: TRBJ2-2
clone size: many
CDR3 protein: CASSVDRRTGELFF
CDR3 DNA: TGTGCCAGCAGCGTAGACAGGAGGACCGGGGAGCTGTTTTTT

V gene: TRBV7-9
D gene: TRBD2
J gene: TRBJ2-3
clone size: many
CDR3 protein: CASSFGLGSTDTQYF
CDR3 DNA: TGTGCCAGCAGCTTTGGACTAGGAAGCACAGATACGCAGTATTTT

V gene: TRBV7-3
D gene: TRBD2
J gene: TRBJ2-1
clone size: medium-sized
CDR3 protein: CASSISGSSNNEQFF
CDR3 DNA: TGTGCCAGCAGTATTAGCGGGAGTTCAAACAATGAGCAGTTCTTC

V gene: TRBV7-2
D gene: NA
J gene: TRBJ2-1
clone size: NA
CDR3 protein: CASSRPGNEQFF
CDR3 DNA: TGTGCCAGCAGTCGCCCGGGCAATGAGCAGTTCTTC

V gene: TRBV5-1
D gene: NA
J gene: TRBJ2-2
clone size: NA
CDR3 protein: CASSFVAGELFF
CDR3 DNA: TGCGCTAGCAGCTTTGTGGCCGGGGAGCTGTTTTTT

V gene: TRBV27
D gene: NA
J gene: TRBJ2-7
clone size: large
CDR3 protein: CASSLAQSYEQYF
CDR3 DNA: TGTGCCAGCAGTTTAGCACAATCCTACGAGCAGTACTTC

V gene: TRBV18
D gene: TRBD1
J gene: TRBJ1-1
clone size: NA
CDR3 protein: CASSPPTGVTEAFF
CDR3 DNA: TGTGCCAGCTCACCACCTACAGGGGTCACTGAAGCTTTCTTT

V gene: TRBV20-1
D gene: NA
J gene: TRBJ2-3
clone size: many
CDR3 protein: CSARDTYTDTQYF
CDR3 DNA: TGCAGTGCTAGAGATACCTACACAGATACGCAGTATTTT

V gene: TRBV6-5
D gene: TRBD1
J gene: TRBJ1-1
clone size: many
CDR3 protein: CASSRDRVEDTEAFF
CDR3 DNA: TGTGCCAGCAGTCGAGACAGGGTGGAGGACACTGAAGCTTTCTTT

V gene: TRBV12-3/TRBV12-4
D gene: TRBD1
J gene: TRBJ1-5
clone size: many
CDR3 protein: CASSLAGGGNQPQHF
CDR3 DNA: TGTGCCAGCAGTTTAGCAGGGGGCGGCAATCAGCCCCAGCATTTT

V gene: TRBV7-2
D gene: TRBD2
J gene: TRBJ2-3
clone size: NA
CDR3 protein: CASSPPGSGGSTDTQYF
CDR3 DNA: TGTGCCAGCAGCCCCCCCGGGAGCGGGGGGAGCACAGATACGCAGTATTTT

V gene: TRBV7-2
D gene: NA
J gene: TRBJ1-1
clone size: many
CDR3 protein: CASSRARTDTEAFF
CDR3 DNA: TGTGCCAGCAGCCGCGCCCGAACGGACACTGAAGCTTTCTTT

V gene: TRBV9
D gene: TRBD1
J gene: TRBJ2-2
clone size: NA
CDR3 protein: CASSLTGGNGELFF
CDR3 DNA: TGTGCCAGCAGCCTTACAGGGGGCAACGGGGAGCTGTTTTTT

V gene: TRBV6-2/TRBV6-3
D gene: NA
J gene: TRBJ1-1
clone size: many
CDR3 protein: CASSYAELLNTEAFF
CDR3 DNA: TGTGCCAGCAGTTACGCGGAGCTACTGAACACTGAAGCTTTCTTT

V gene: TRBV6-4
D gene: NA
J gene: TRBJ1-1
clone size: many
CDR3 protein: CASSETANTEAFF
CDR3 DNA: TGTGCCAGCAGTGAAACCGCGAACACTGAAGCTTTCTTT

V gene: TRBV7-8
D gene: TRBD2
J gene: TRBJ2-3
clone size: medium-sized
CDR3 protein: CASSLPAGGLYTQYF
CDR3 DNA: TGTGCCAGCAGCTTACCAGCGGGGGGGCTATATACGCAGTATTTT

V gene: TRBV25-1
D gene: TRBD2
J gene: TRBJ2-2
clone size: many
CDR3 protein: CASNGLADTGELFF
CDR3 DNA: TGTGCCAGCAACGGACTAGCGGACACCGGGGAGCTGTTTTTT

V gene: TRBV7-2
D gene: TRBD1
J gene: TRBJ1-5
clone size: many
CDR3 protein: CASSLAGGISNQPQHF
CDR3 DNA: TGTGCCAGCAGCTTGGCAGGGGGCATCAGCAATCAGCCCCAGCATTTT

V gene: TRBV6-1
D gene: NA
J gene: TRBJ1-1
clone size: few
CDR3 protein: CASSLQGPGTEAFF
CDR3 DNA: TGTGCCAGCAGCCTCCAGGGACCCGGGACTGAAGCTTTCTTT

V gene: TRBV20-1
D gene: NA
J gene: TRBJ1-5
clone size: many
CDR3 protein: CSARAGVRQPQHF
CDR3 DNA: TGCAGTGCTCGGGCAGGGGTACGTCAGCCCCAGCATTTT

V gene: TRBV7-3
D gene: NA
J gene: TRBJ2-4
clone size: many
CDR3 protein: CASSTRGTSKNIQYF
CDR3 DNA: TGTGCCAGCAGCACAAGGGGGACCTCCAAAAACATTCAGTACTTC

V gene: TRBV6-1
D gene: NA
J gene: TRBJ1-6
clone size: many
CDR3 protein: CASTEGAPSRPLHF
CDR3 DNA: TGTGCCAGCACCGAAGGGGCCCCCTCCAGGCCCCTCCACTTT

V gene: TRBV10-3
D gene: NA
J gene: TRBJ2-7
clone size: many
CDR3 protein: CAIRNREHYEQYF
CDR3 DNA: TGTGCCATCAGGAACAGGGAACACTACGAGCAGTACTTC

V gene: TRBV20-1
D gene: TRBD1
J gene: TRBJ1-2
clone size: NA
CDR3 protein: CSAPVGQGGYGYTF
CDR3 DNA: TGCAGTGCCCCGGTCGGGCAGGGGGGGTATGGCTACACCTTC

V gene: TRBV15
D gene: NA
J gene: TRBJ2-1
clone size: medium-sized
CDR3 protein: CATSSHLRREDYNEQFF
CDR3 DNA: TGTGCCACCAGCAGCCACCTTAGAAGGGAGGACTACAATGAGCAGTTCTTC

V gene: TRBV12-3/TRBV12-4
D gene: NA
J gene: TRBJ1-1
clone size: many
CDR3 protein: CASSFLRGTEAFF
CDR3 DNA: TGTGCCAGCAGTTTCCTGCGGGGCACTGAAGCTTTCTTT

V gene: TRBV6-1
D gene: TRBD2
J gene: TRBJ2-3
clone size: many
CDR3 protein: CASSKGTSGIFTDTQYF
CDR3 DNA: TGTGCCAGCAGTAAAGGGACTAGCGGGATTTTCACAGATACGCAGTATTTT

V gene: TRBV7-2
D gene: NA
J gene: TRBJ2-4
clone size: many
CDR3 protein: CASSLVTNNIQYF
CDR3 DNA: TGTGCCAGCAGCTTAGTGACCAACAACATTCAGTACTTC

V gene: TRBV4-3
D gene: TRBD1
J gene: TRBJ2-1
clone size: medium-sized
CDR3 protein: CASSQTRTGTGAYNEQFF
CDR3 DNA: TGCGCCAGCAGCCAGACCAGAACCGGGACAGGGGCCTACAATGAGCAGTTCTTC

V gene: TRBV7-3
D gene: TRBD1
J gene: TRBJ2-7
clone size: many
CDR3 protein: CASSRPRGISYEQYF
CDR3 DNA: TGTGCCAGCAGCCGCCCCAGGGGGATCTCCTACGAGCAGTACTTC

V gene: TRBV5-1
D gene: TRBD2
J gene: TRBJ2-7
clone size: many
CDR3 protein: CASSLDGREGVGEQYF
CDR3 DNA: TGCGCCAGCAGCTTGGATGGGCGGGAGGGCGTTGGCGAGCAGTACTTC

V gene: TRBV7-2
D gene: NA
J gene: TRBJ2-7
clone size: many
CDR3 protein: CASSPTGPSYEQYF
CDR3 DNA: TGTGCCAGCAGCCCGACAGGCCCATCCTACGAGCAGTACTTC